The T cell receptor (beta chain) under discussion was sequenced for a study of CD8 T cells in Susac syndrome. The authors reverse transcribed about 0.5 to 1 ug RNA with random hexamers. TCRdb called the immunoSEQ multiplex PCR reads again in MiXCR, with one record for every CDR3 protein. The sample records about 200,000 distinct CDR3 sequences, 80% to 95% being singletons. This receptor was identified in a human donor in good health. The specimen was CD4+ T cells from PBMCs.

CDR3 in amino acids: CATSRDRGGGTGANVLTF. The CDR3 DNA reads TGTGCCACCAGCAGAGATCGAGGGGGGGGGACTGGGGCCAACGTCCTGACTTTC. The chain couples TRBV15 to TRBJ2-6, with a possible D match to TRBD2 (7 bases). This CDR3 is 18 amino acids long. V gave up 0 bases and J gave up 2 bases, with 14 bases separating them. The germline gives CDR1 LNHNV, CDR2 YYDKDF (reference sequence).